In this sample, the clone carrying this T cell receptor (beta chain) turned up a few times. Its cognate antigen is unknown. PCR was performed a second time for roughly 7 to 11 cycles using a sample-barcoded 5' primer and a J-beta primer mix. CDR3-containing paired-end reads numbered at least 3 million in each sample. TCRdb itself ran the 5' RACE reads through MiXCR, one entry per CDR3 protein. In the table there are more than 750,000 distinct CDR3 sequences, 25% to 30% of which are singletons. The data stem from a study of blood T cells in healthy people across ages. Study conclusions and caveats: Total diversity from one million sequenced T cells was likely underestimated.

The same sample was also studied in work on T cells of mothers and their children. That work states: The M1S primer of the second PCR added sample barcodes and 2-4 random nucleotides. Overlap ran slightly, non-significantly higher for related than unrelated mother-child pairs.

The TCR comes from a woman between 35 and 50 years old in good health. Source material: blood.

Here the CDR3 DNA reads TGTGCCTGGACTCGGGACTTAGCCTACGAGCAGTACTTC. It translates to CAWTRDLAYEQYF. The chain combines TRBV30 with TRBJ2-7, with a weak D call TRBD2 (6 bases). The CDR3 is 13 residues long. Germline V gives CDR1 GTSNPN, CDR2 SVGIG (reference sequence). Trimming stripped 4 bases from V and 2 bases from J, with 12 bases between.